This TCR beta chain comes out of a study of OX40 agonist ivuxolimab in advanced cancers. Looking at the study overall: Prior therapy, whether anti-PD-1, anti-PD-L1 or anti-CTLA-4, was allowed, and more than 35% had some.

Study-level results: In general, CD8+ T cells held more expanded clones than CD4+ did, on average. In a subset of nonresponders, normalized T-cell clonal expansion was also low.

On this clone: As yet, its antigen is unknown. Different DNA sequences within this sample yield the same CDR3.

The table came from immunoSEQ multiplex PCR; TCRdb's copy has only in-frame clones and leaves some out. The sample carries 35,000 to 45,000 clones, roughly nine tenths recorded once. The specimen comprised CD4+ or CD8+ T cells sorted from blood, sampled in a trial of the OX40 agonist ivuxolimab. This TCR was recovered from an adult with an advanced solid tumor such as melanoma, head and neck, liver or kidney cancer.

CDR3 coding DNA: TGTGCCAGCCGCTCCGGGACAGCCAACTATGGCTACACCTTC. It yields the protein CASRSGTANYGYTF. The chain carries TRBV27 and TRBJ1-2; 7 nucleotides match TRBD1. CDR1 is MNHEY, CDR2 SMNVEV, per germline (reference sequence). V lost 8 bases, J lost 2 bases, and 8 bases stayed unmatched. CDR3 length equals 14 residues.